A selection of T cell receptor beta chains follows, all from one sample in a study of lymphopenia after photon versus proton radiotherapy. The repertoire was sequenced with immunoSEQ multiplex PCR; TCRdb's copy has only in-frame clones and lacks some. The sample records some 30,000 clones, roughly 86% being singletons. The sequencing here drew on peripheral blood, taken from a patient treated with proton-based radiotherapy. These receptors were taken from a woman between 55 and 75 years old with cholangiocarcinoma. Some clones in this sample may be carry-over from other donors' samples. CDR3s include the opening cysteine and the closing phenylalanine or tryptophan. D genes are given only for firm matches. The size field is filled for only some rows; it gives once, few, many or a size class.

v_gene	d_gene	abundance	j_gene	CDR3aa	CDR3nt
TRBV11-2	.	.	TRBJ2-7	CASSPLTVREQYF	TGTGCCAGCAGCCCCCTAACCGTCCGGGAGCAGTACTTC
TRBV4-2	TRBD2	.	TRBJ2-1	CASSPRLLAGAHNEQFF	TGTGCCAGCAGCCCTCGTCTGCTAGCGGGGGCCCACAATGAGCAGTTCTTC
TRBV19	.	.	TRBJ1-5	CASRPGTSGNQPQHF	TGTGCCAGTAGGCCCGGGACGTCTGGCAATCAGCCCCAGCATTTT
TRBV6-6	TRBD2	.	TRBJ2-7	CASSYGSRGGRYEQYF	TGTGCCAGCAGTTACGGTTCGCGGGGGGGACGATACGAGCAGTACTTC
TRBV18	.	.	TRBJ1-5	CASSDSYSNQPQHF	TGTGCCAGCTCGGACAGTTATAGCAATCAGCCCCAGCATTTT
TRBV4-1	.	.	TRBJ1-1	CASSQESQGKFEAFF	TGCGCCAGCAGCCAAGAAAGTCAGGGGAAGTTCGAAGCTTTCTTT
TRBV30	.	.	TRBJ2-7	CAWSPSLRGFSNEQYF	TGTGCCTGGAGCCCCTCCCTGAGGGGGTTTAGTAACGAGCAGTACTTC
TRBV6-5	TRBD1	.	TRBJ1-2	CASSRDRDYGYTF	TGTGCCAGCAGCCGGGACAGGGACTATGGCTACACCTTC
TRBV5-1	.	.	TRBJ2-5	CASSLGAGFQETQYF	TGCGCCAGCAGCTTGGGAGCAGGGTTTCAAGAGACCCAGTACTTC
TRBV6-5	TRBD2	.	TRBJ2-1	CASSYPGTSGYNEQFF	TGTGCCAGCAGTTACCCCGGGACTAGCGGCTACAATGAGCAGTTCTTC
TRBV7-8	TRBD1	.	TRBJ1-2	CASSVTGEGGYTF	TGTGCCAGCAGCGTGACAGGGGAAGGCGGCTACACCTTC
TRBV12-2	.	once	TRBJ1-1	CASRLGGPTRLNTEAFF	TGTGCAAGTCGCTTAGGCGGGCCAACGAGGCTGAACACTGAAGCTTTCTTT
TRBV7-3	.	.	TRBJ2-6	CASSGAGTAGSGANVLTF	TGTGCCAGCAGCGGAGCCGGGACGGCCGGCTCTGGGGCCAACGTCCTGACTTTC
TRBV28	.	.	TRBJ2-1	CASSLALGGNNEQFF	TGTGCCAGCAGTTTAGCCTTGGGTGGCAACAATGAGCAGTTCTTC
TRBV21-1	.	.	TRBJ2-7	CASSKAQTGGGYEQYF	TGTGCCAGCAGCAAAGCGCAGACAGGGGGAGGCTACGAGCAGTACTTC
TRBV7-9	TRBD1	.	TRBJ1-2	CASSSGTGHYGYTF	TGTGCCAGCAGCTCCGGGACAGGCCATTATGGCTACACCTTC
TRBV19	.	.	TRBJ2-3	CASSIDTRSTDTQYF	TGTGCCAGTAGTATAGACACCAGAAGCACAGATACGCAGTATTTT
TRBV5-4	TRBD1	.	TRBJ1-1	CASTPGGQGGTEAFF	TGTGCCAGCACCCCCGGGGGACAGGGCGGGACTGAAGCTTTCTTT
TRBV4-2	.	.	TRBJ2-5	CASSQEGGVGRTQYF	TGTGCCAGCAGCCAAGAGGGTGGGGTCGGTAGGACCCAGTACTTC
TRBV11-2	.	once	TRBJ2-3	CASSQPGPYTDTQYF	TGTGCCAGCAGTCAACCGGGACCCTACACAGATACGCAGTATTTT
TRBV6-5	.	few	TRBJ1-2	CASRGTQGVDGYTF	TGTGCCAGCAGAGGGACCCAGGGTGTGGATGGCTACACCTTC
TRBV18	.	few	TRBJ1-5	CASSPGKQSSNQPQHF	TGTGCCAGCTCACCAGGTAAACAAAGTAGCAATCAGCCCCAGCATTTT
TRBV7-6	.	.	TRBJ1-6	CASSFYSPLHF	TGTGCCAGCAGCTTTTATTCACCCCTCCACTTT
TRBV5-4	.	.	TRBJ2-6	CASSLYWTSGANVLTF	TGTGCCAGCAGCTTGTACTGGACCTCTGGGGCCAACGTCCTGACTTTC
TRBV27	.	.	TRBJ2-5	CASSTHLGGPAETQYF	TGTGCCAGCAGTACTCACTTAGGCGGGCCGGCGGAGACCCAGTACTTC
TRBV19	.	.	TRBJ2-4	CASSMVGAGIQYF	TGTGCCAGTAGTATGGTCGGAGCAGGGATTCAGTACTTC
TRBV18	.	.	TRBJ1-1	CASSGQANTEAFF	TGTGCCAGCTCAGGGCAGGCGAACACTGAAGCTTTCTTT
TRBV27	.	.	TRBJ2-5	CASSFRSEETQYF	TGTGCCAGCAGTTTTCGCTCTGAAGAGACCCAGTACTTC
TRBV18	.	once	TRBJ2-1	CASSPGIIRGPGEQFF	TGTGCCAGCTCACCCGGTATAATAAGGGGTCCGGGGGAGCAGTTCTTC
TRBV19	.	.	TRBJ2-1	CASSIVPITYNEQFF	TGTGCCAGTAGTATTGTTCCCATAACCTACAATGAGCAGTTCTTC
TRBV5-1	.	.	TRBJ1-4	CASSQGGGEKLFF	TGCGCCAGCAGTCAAGGGGGAGGGGAAAAACTGTTTTTT
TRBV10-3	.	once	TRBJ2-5	CAISESVGRETQYF	TGTGCCATCAGTGAGTCTGTGGGTCGAGAGACCCAGTACTTC
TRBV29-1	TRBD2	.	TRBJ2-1	CSVIFHGRGRGVDEQFF	TGCAGCGTTATTTTCCACGGTAGAGGGCGGGGGGTGGACGAGCAGTTCTTC
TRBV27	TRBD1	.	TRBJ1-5	CASRPEDRGKNQPQHF	TGTGCCAGCAGGCCCGAGGACAGGGGGAAGAATCAGCCCCAGCATTTT
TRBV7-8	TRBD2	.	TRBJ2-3	CASSRRTSGQDTQYF	TGTGCCAGCAGCCGCCGGACTAGCGGGCAAGATACGCAGTATTTT
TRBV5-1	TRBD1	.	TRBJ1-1	CASSLVGSGGTEAFF	TGCGCCAGCAGCTTGGTGGGTTCAGGGGGAACCGAAGCTTTCTTT
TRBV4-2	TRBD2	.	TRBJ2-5	CASSLTGTSGGPGETQYF	TGTGCCAGCAGCCTGACCGGGACTAGCGGGGGCCCGGGGGAGACCCAGTACTTC
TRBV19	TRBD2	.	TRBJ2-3	CASSRASGRTDTQYF	TGTGCCAGTAGTAGGGCTAGCGGGAGGACAGATACGCAGTATTTT
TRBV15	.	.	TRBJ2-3	CATFSTDTQYF	TGTGCCACTTTTTCCACAGATACGCAGTATTTT
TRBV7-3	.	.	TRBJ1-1	CASSPGDWRGTEAFF	TGTGCCAGCAGTCCAGGCGATTGGAGGGGCACTGAAGCTTTCTTT
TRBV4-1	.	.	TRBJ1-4	CASSPPMGATNEKLFF	TGCGCCAGCAGCCCCCCCATGGGGGCGACTAATGAAAAACTGTTTTTT
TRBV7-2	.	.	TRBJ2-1	CASSLEAENEQFF	TGTGCCAGCAGCTTAGAAGCAGAGAATGAGCAGTTCTTC
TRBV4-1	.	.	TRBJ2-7	CASSQETGTYEQYF	TGCGCCAGCAGCCAAGAAACAGGGACGTACGAGCAGTACTTC
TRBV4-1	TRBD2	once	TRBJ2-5	CASSQSGLARETQYF	TGCGCCAGCAGCCAATCGGGACTAGCTCGCGAGACCCAGTACTTC
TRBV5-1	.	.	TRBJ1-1	CASSLTADSNTEAFF	TGCGCCAGCAGCTTGACGGCAGACTCTAACACTGAAGCTTTCTTT
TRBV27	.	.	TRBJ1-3	CASSFGRSSGNTIYF	TGTGCCAGCAGTTTTGGGCGTAGCTCTGGAAACACCATATATTTT
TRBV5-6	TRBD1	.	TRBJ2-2	CASSLRTGTGELFF	TGTGCCAGCAGCCTCCGGACAGGCACCGGGGAGCTGTTTTTT
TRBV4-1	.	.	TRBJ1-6	CASSQVSPLNSPLHF	TGCGCCAGCAGCCAAGTGAGTCCATTGAATTCACCCCTCCACTTT
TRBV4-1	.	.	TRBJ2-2	CASRRGGELFF	TGCGCCAGCAGAAGGGGCGGGGAGCTGTTTTTT
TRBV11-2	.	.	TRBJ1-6	CASSPRGRGASPLHF	TGTGCCAGCAGCCCCCGGGGCCGCGGGGCTTCACCCCTCCACTTT
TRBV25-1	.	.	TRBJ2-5	CASSYGTKRETQYF	TGTGCCAGCTCCTACGGGACAAAAAGAGAGACCCAGTACTTC
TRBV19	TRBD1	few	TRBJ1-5	CASRDREGQPQHF	TGTGCCAGTAGGGACAGGGAAGGACAGCCCCAGCATTTT
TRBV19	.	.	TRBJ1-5	CASSRRQIEPQHF	TGTGCCAGTAGCCGACGACAGATTGAGCCCCAGCATTTT
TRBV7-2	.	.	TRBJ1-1	CASSLEPVNTEAFF	TGTGCCAGCAGCTTAGAGCCGGTCAACACTGAAGCTTTCTTT
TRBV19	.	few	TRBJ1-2	CASSPVRARGGGYTF	TGTGCCAGTAGCCCCGTGAGGGCGAGGGGTGGTGGCTACACCTTC
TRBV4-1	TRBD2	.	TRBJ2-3	CASSQKAGGNTDTQYF	TGCGCCAGCAGCCAAAAAGCGGGAGGGAACACAGATACGCAGTATTTT
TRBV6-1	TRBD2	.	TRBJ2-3	CASREAGPTDTQYF	TGTGCCAGCAGGGAAGCGGGGCCCACAGATACGCAGTATTTT